This T cell receptor beta chain was recovered during a study of monozygotic twins with inflammatory bowel disease. Study-level points and caveats: Healthy twins shared more clonotypes with others than IBD patients, most markedly active ones.

The draw for each donor consisted of a single 2.5 ml blood sample. Template switching added UMIs carrying a 6-nucleotide sample barcode. TCRdb reanalyzed the 5' RACE reads and collapses them to one entry per CDR3 protein, without DNA. The sample totals about 300,000 distinct CDR3 sequences; its top ten clones hold roughly 5.8%. For this clonotype: Its target is unknown.

CDR3 size: 14 residues. Germline CDR1 and CDR2: SGHRS and YFSETQ. This receptor was taken from a human donor with ulcerative colitis or Crohn's disease, or a healthy co-twin of an affected twin (not recorded which). The sample consisted of blood. The chain carries TRBV5-1 and TRBJ2-7; there is no DNA to check the TCRdb D call of TRBD1. CDR3 in amino acids: CASRTGASTYEQYF.